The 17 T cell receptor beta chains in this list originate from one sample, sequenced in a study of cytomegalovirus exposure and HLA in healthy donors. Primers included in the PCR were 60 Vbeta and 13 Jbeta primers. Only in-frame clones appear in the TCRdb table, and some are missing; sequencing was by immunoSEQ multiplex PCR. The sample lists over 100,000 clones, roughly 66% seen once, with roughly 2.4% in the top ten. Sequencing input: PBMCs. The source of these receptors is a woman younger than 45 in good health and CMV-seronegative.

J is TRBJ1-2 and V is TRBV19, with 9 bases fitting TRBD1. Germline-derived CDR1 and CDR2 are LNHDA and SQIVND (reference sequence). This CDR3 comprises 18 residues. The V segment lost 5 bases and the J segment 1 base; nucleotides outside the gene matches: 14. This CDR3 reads CASSSRRDRVPFNYGYTF. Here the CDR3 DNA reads TGTGCCAGTAGTTCACGCCGGGACAGGGTTCCATTTAACTATGGCTACACCTTC. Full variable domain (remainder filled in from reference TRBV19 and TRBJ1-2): DGGITQSPKYLFRKEGQNVTLSCEQNLNHDAMYWYRQDPGQGLRLIYYSQIVNDFQKGDIAEGYSVSREKKESFPLTVTSAQKNPTAFYLCASSSRRDRVPFNYGYTFGSGTRLTVV.

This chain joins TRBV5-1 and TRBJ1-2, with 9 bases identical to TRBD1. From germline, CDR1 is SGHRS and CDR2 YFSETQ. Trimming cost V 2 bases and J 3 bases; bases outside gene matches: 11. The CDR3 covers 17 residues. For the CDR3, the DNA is TGCGCCAGCAGCTTTGGGGTGGACAGGGGTTTCGACTATGGCTACACCTTC. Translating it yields CASSFGVDRGFDYGYTF. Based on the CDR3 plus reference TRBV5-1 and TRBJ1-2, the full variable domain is KAGVTQTPRYLIKTRGQQVTLSCSPISGHRSVSWYQQTPGQGLQFLFEYFSETQRNKGNFPGRFSGRQFSNSRSEMNVSTLELGDSALYLCASSFGVDRGFDYGYTFGSGTRLTVV.

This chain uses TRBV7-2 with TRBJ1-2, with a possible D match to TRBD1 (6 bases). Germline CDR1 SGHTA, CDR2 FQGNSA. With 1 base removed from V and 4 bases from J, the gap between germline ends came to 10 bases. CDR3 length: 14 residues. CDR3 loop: CASSLEQGAYGYTF. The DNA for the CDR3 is TGTGCCAGCAGCTTAGAACAGGGTGCCTATGGCTACACCTTC.

CDR3 residues: CASSQEGPGLAGYNEQFF. Here the CDR3 DNA reads TGTGCCAGCAGCCAAGAGGGACCGGGCCTAGCGGGTTACAATGAGCAGTTCTTC. V is TRBV4-2 and J is TRBJ2-1; the match to TRBD2 covers 8 bases. Germline CDR1 and CDR2: LGHNA and YNFKEQ. The CDR3 sequence is 18 residues long. V dropped 0 bases and J dropped 4; count of bases not matched to a gene: 11.

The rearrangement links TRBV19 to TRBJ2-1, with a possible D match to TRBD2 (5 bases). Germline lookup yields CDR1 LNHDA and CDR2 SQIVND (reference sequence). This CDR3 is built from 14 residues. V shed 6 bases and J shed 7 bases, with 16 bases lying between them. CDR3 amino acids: CASSRISSGNEQFF. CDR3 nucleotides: TGTGCCAGTAGCAGAATCTCCTCGGGGAATGAGCAGTTCTTC.

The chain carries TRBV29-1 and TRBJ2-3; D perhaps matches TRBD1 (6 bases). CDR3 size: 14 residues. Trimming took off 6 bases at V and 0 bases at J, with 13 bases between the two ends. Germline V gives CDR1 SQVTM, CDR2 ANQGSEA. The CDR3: CSVDRTASTDTQYF. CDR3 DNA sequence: TGCAGCGTAGACAGGACGGCTAGCACAGATACGCAGTATTTT.

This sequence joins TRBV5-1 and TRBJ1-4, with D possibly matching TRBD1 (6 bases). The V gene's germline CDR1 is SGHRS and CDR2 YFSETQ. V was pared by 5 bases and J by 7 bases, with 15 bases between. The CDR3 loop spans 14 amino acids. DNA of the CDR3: TGCGCCAGCAGTAAGACAGGACTCGCTGAAAAACTGTTTTTT. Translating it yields CASSKTGLAEKLFF.

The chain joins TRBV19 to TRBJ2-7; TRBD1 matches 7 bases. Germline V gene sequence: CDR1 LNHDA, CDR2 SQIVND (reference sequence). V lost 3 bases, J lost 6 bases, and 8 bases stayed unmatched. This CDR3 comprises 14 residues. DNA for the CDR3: TGTGCCAGTAGTATGGCGACAGGGCTTCCCGAGCAGTACTTC. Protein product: CASSMATGLPEQYF.

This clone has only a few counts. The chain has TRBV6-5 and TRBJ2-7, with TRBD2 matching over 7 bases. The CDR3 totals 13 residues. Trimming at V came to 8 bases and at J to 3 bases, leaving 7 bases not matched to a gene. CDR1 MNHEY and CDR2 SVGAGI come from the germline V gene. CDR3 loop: CASRTSDIYEQYF. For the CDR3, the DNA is TGTGCCAGCCGGACTAGTGATATCTACGAGCAGTACTTC.

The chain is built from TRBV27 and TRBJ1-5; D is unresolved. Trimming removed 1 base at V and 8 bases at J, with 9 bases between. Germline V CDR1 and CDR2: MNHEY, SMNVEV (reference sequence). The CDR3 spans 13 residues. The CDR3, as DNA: TGTGCCAGCAGTTTATGGCGAGGAGAGCCCCAGCATTTT. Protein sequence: CASSLWRGEPQHF.

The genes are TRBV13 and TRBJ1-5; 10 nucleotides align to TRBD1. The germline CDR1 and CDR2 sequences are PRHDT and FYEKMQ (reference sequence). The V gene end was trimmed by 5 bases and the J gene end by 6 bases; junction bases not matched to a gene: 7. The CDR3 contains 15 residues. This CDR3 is CASSLGTGDGQPQHF. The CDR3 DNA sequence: TGTGCCAGCAGCCTTGGGACAGGGGATGGTCAGCCCCAGCATTTT. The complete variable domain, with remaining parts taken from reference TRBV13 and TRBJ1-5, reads AAGVIQSPRHLIKEKRETATLKCYPIPRHDTVYWYQQGPGQDPQFLISFYEKMQSDKGSIPDRFSAQQFSDYHSELNMSSLELGDSALYFCASSLGTGDGQPQHFGDGTRLSIL.

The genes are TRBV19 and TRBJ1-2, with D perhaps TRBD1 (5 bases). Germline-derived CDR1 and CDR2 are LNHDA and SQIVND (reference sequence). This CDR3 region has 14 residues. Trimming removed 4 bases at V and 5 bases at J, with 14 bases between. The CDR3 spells CASSSTTRVYGYTF. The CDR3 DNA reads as TGTGCCAGTAGTAGTACGACCAGGGTATATGGCTACACCTTC.

The CDR3 reads CASSLEGRSTDTQYF. The CDR3 bases are TGCGCCAGCAGCTTGGAAGGGAGAAGCACAGATACGCAGTATTTT. The rearrangement joins TRBV5-1 to TRBJ2-3, with a weak D call TRBD2 (5 bases). The length of the CDR3 is 15 residues. Trimming took 0 bases from V and 0 from J, leaving 8 bases between them. Germline lookup yields CDR1 SGHRS and CDR2 YFSETQ.

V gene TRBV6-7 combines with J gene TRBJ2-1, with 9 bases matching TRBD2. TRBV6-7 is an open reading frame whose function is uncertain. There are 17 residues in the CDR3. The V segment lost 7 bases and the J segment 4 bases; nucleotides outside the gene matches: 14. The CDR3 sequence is CASKTPSGTSGYNEQFF. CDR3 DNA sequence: TGTGCCAGCAAGACCCCTAGCGGGACCTCAGGGTACAATGAGCAGTTCTTC.

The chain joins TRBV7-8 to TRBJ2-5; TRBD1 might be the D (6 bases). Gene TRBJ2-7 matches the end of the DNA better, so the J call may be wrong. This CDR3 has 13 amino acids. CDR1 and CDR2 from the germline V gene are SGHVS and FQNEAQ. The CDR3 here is CASRRDTSYEQYF. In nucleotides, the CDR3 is TGTGCCAGCAGGAGGGACACCTCCTACGAGCAGTACTTC.

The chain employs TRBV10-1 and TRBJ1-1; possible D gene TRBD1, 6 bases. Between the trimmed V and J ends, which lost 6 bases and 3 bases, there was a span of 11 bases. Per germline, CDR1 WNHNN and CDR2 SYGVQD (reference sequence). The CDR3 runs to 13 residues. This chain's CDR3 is CASSYSGDTEAFF. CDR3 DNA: TGCGCCAGCAGCTACTCAGGGGACACTGAAGCTTTCTTT.

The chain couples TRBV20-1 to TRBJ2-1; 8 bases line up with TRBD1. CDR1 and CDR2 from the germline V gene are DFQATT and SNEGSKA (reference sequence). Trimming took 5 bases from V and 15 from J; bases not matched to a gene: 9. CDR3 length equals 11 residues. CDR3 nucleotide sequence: TGCAGTGCTTCGCACGGGACAGGAAGGTTCTTC. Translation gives CSASHGTGRFF.